This TCR beta chain was recovered during a study of shared clonotypes between healthy human individuals. The data were produced by immunoSEQ multiplex PCR, yet TCRdb's version contains in-frame clones alone and is incomplete. The sample lists about 1.9 million clones; 85% to 95% were seen once. Terminally differentiated effector memory CD45RA+ cells were left out of the naive CD8 fraction, which was CD45RO-negative and positively selected for CCR7. CDR1 KGHSH and CDR2 LQKENI come from the germline V gene. CDR3 size: 15 residues. With V trimmed by 3 bases and J by 6 bases, 10 bases remained unmatched.

This chain connects TRBV18 to TRBJ1-2; 7 bases fit TRBD1. The sequenced sample was naive CD8+ T cells from PBMCs. The sequence was collected from a man younger than 30 in good health. Some clones in this sample may be carry-over from other donors' samples. CDR3 DNA: TGTGCCAGCTCACCCACCCCTCAGGGGGATGATGGCTACACCTTC. Translation: CASSPTPQGDDGYTF. The full variable domain, with the rest looked up from reference TRBV18 and TRBJ1-2, is NAGVMQNPRHLVRRRGQEARLRCSPMKGHSHVYWYRQLPEEGLKFMVYLQKENIIDESGMPKERFSAEFPKEGPSILRIQQVVRGDSAAYFCASSPTPQGDDGYTFGSGTRLTVV.